The 23 T cell receptor beta chains given below trace back to one sample, sequenced in a study of T cell responses to AZD1222 COVID-19 vaccine listed by TCRdb under 2021. The sample's time point label, in plain terms: baseline before first vaccination. To prepare the library, the immunoSEQ multiplex PCR assay was applied. Not all clones reach the TCRdb copy of this immuneACCESS table, which keeps in-frame sequences only. Checked studies attribute under half of the gap to unresolved V genes and leave the rest unexplained. This sample lists around 100,000 clones; approximately 96% were detected once. About 2.2% of the sample is in the top ten clones. Here the sequenced sample was peripheral blood, taken on day 0 of AZD1222 vaccination. The source is an adult in good health.

Here the CDR3 DNA reads TGTGCCAGCAGTAATAACAGATTAGAAGGCTACACCTTC. Encoded protein: CASSNNRLEGYTF. V gene TRBV6-5 combines with J gene TRBJ1-2; D ambiguous. The CDR3 has 13 amino acids. CDR1 MNHEY and CDR2 SVGAGI come from the germline V gene. Trimming removed 5 bases from V and 8 bases from J, with 15 bases in between.

The chain combines TRBV4-3 with TRBJ2-3; D may be TRBD1 (5 bases). CDR1 is LGHNA, CDR2 YSLEER, per germline. The ends were cut back, 3 bases at V and 2 bases at J, with 9 bases in the middle. This CDR3 is built from 14 residues. Written as DNA, the CDR3 is TGCGCCAGCAGCCAGCCAGGGTCCACAGATACGCAGTATTTT. Translated, it gives CASSQPGSTDTQYF.

The chain is built from TRBV5-1 and TRBJ2-5; no clear D gene. CDR1 and CDR2 from the germline V gene are SGHRS and YFSETQ. CDR3 length: 14 amino acids. V shed 4 bases and J shed 2 bases, with 12 bases lying between them. The CDR3, as DNA: TGCGCCAGCAGCAAGGTTGGGATGCAAGAGACCCAGTACTTC. It specifies CASSKVGMQETQYF.

The DNA for the CDR3 is TGTGCCAGCAAAAATGGACAGGGGTTTTTTGAAAAACTGTTTTTT. This sequence encodes CASKNGQGFFEKLFF. The chain couples TRBV6-5 to TRBJ1-4; 9 bases fit TRBD1. Germline V CDR1 and CDR2: MNHEY, SVGAGI. The CDR3 runs to 15 residues. V lost 7 bases to trimming and J lost 7 bases; unmatched junction nucleotides: 10.

The chain has TRBV6-1 and TRBJ2-3; D gene unclear. The V end was cut by 3 bases, the J end by 4 bases, with 11 bases between. The germline V gene encodes CDR1 MNHNS and CDR2 SASEGT. The CDR3 contains 14 residues. The CDR3 DNA reads TGTGCCAGCAGTGACCTTACTGGTCCAGATACGCAGTATTTT. This translates into CASSDLTGPDTQYF.

This chain joins TRBV5-6 and TRBJ1-5; D may be TRBD1 (5 bases). Looked up from germline, CDR1 is SGHDT and CDR2 is YYEEEE. Trimming took off 1 base at V and 3 bases at J, with 14 bases between the two ends. CDR3 length: 16 residues. The CDR3 is CASSLKSGPFNQPQHF. DNA of the CDR3: TGTGCCAGCAGCTTGAAGTCAGGGCCCTTCAATCAGCCCCAGCATTTT.

The chain couples TRBV4-3 to TRBJ1-5; maybe TRBD1 (5 bases). V was cut by 0 bases and J by 3 bases, with 9 bases left in between. Germline-derived CDR1 and CDR2 are LGHNA and YSLEER. CDR3 length: 15 residues. CDR3 region: CASSQDQGINQPQHF. The CDR3 region has the DNA TGCGCCAGCAGCCAAGATCAGGGAATCAATCAGCCCCAGCATTTT.

The rearrangement uses TRBV27 and TRBJ1-1, with D perhaps TRBD1 (5 bases). Trimming removed 2 bases from V and 4 bases from J, with 14 bases in between. The germline CDR1 and CDR2 sequences are MNHEY and SMNVEV (reference sequence). CDR3 size: 15 residues. The CDR3: CASSLEGALSTEAFF. The CDR3 DNA is TGTGCCAGCAGTTTAGAAGGGGCCCTGAGCACTGAAGCTTTCTTT.

The chain couples TRBV5-4 to TRBJ1-1; 7 bases are shared with TRBD1. Germline CDR1 and CDR2: SGHNT and YYREEE (reference sequence). With V trimmed by 4 bases and J by 5 bases, 8 bases remained unmatched. The CDR3 contains 14 residues. The CDR3 DNA sequence: TGTGCCAGCAGCCCCGGGACAGTTCGAACTGAAGCTTTCTTT. Translation: CASSPGTVRTEAFF. The full variable domain, in which reference TRBV5-4 and TRBJ1-1 provide the parts outside the CDR3, is ETGVTQSPTHLIKTRGQQVTLRCSSQSGHNTVSWYQQALGQGPQFIFQYYREEENGRGNFPPRFSGLQFPNYSSELNVNALELDDSALYLCASSPGTVRTEAFFGQGTRLTVV.

CDR3 in amino acids: CASAPGTGNNEQFF. Written as DNA, the CDR3 is TGTGCCAGCGCCCCGGGGACAGGGAACAATGAGCAGTTCTTC. The V call is TRBV5-4, the J call TRBJ2-1, with 9 bases matching TRBD1. V lost 7 bases to trimming and J lost 5 bases; unmatched junction nucleotides: 7. Per germline, CDR1 SGHNT and CDR2 YYREEE (reference sequence). The CDR3 covers 14 residues. Variable domain in full (rest from reference TRBV5-4 and TRBJ2-1): ETGVTQSPTHLIKTRGQQVTLRCSSQSGHNTVSWYQQALGQGPQFIFQYYREEENGRGNFPPRFSGLQFPNYSSELNVNALELDDSALYLCASAPGTGNNEQFFGPGTRLTVL.

The rearrangement joins TRBV4-1 to TRBJ2-7, with TRBD2 matching 9 bases. Losses at the gene ends were 5 bases for V and 0 bases for J; bases not matched to a gene: 11. This CDR3 is 17 amino acids long. Germline loops: CDR1 MGHRA, CDR2 YSYEKL. CDR3 DNA sequence: TGCGCCAGCAGCTCTGACGCACTAGCGGGTAGCTCCTACGAGCAGTACTTC. This translates into CASSSDALAGSSYEQYF.

This chain links TRBV19 with TRBJ1-5, with D perhaps TRBD1 (5 bases). Trimming removed 7 bases at V and 3 bases at J, with 16 bases between. This CDR3 has 15 residues. CDR1 and CDR2 from the germline V gene are LNHDA and SQIVND (reference sequence). CDR3 bases: TGTGCCAGTAAGGACACAGGTCCCCTCAATCAGCCCCAGCATTTT. Translating gives CASKDTGPLNQPQHF.

V usage is TRBV12-3 or TRBV12-4 and J usage is TRBJ2-2; D might be TRBD1 (5 bases). The CDR3 totals 10 residues. V was cut by 9 bases and J by 8 bases, with 7 bases left in between. CDR3 residues: CARRTGELFF. For the CDR3, the DNA is TGTGCCAGGCGGACAGGGGAGCTGTTTTTT.

This chain links TRBV7-6 with TRBJ1-3; no clear D. CDR1 SGHVS and CDR2 FNYEAQ come from the germline V gene. Trimming stripped 0 bases from V and 2 bases from J, with 14 bases between. This CDR3 has 17 residues. CDR3 loop: CASSLAGGEVAGNTIYF. The CDR3 coding sequence is TGTGCCAGCAGCTTAGCGGGTGGAGAGGTGGCTGGAAACACCATATATTTT. The variable domain in full, with the rest retrieved from reference TRBV7-6 and TRBJ1-3, is GAGVSQSPRYKVTKRGQDVALRCDPISGHVSLYWYRQALGQGPEFLTYFNYEAQQDKSGLPNDRFSAERPEGSISTLTIQRTEQRDSAMYRCASSLAGGEVAGNTIYFGEGSWLTVV.

This sequence joins TRBV18 and TRBJ1-2, with 7 bases that match TRBD1. The CDR3 runs to 14 residues. Looked up from germline, CDR1 is KGHSH and CDR2 is LQKENI. J lost 2 bases, V lost 4 bases, and 4 bases had no gene match. Written as DNA, the CDR3 is TGTGCCAGCTCACGTGGACAGGTCAACTATGGCTACACCTTC. Residues: CASSRGQVNYGYTF.

The J gene is TRBJ1-1, the V gene TRBV19; D is unresolved. This CDR3 has 12 residues. V lost 8 bases and J lost 0, with 7 bases in between. Germline V lookup: CDR1 LNHDA, CDR2 SQIVND (reference sequence). The CDR3 loop reads CASGEMNTEAFF. In DNA, the CDR3 is TGTGCCAGTGGGGAGATGAACACTGAAGCTTTCTTT.

The chain has TRBV2 and TRBJ2-1; perhaps TRBD2 as D (5 bases). The ends were cut back, 6 bases at V and 5 bases at J, with 14 bases in the middle. The germline V gene has CDR1 SNHLY and CDR2 FYNNEI. The CDR3 is made up of 14 amino acids. CDR3 sequence: CASSPALANNEQFF. The CDR3 DNA reads TGTGCCAGCAGCCCGGCGCTAGCAAACAATGAGCAGTTCTTC.

This clone was observed once. This chain joins TRBV6-5 and TRBJ1-5, with D hard to call. Trimming shortened V by 6 bases and J by 4 bases, and 10 bases separated the two germline ends. CDR1 and CDR2 (germline): MNHEY, SVGAGI. The CDR3 consists of 13 residues. CDR3 region: CASSDPINQPQHF. CDR3 coding DNA: TGTGCCAGCAGCGACCCGATTAATCAGCCCCAGCATTTT.

This CDR3 is CASSLDSSSYNEQFF. For the CDR3, the DNA is TGTGCCAGCAGCTTGGACTCTAGCTCCTACAATGAGCAGTTCTTC. The chain uses TRBV7-2 and TRBJ2-1; D is perhaps TRBD2 (5 bases). With 3 bases removed from V and 0 bases from J, the gap between germline ends came to 9 bases. Germline CDR1 SGHTA, CDR2 FQGNSA. CDR3 length: 15 amino acids.

This chain connects TRBV7-2 to TRBJ1-3; D uncertain. The length of the CDR3 is 16 residues. Looked up from germline, CDR1 is SGHTA and CDR2 is FQGNSA. Between the trimmed V and J ends, which lost 2 bases and 0 bases, there was a span of 11 bases. The CDR3 region has the DNA TGTGCCAGCAGCTTAAGCTCCAGCAGCTCTGGAAACACCATATATTTT. It is translated as CASSLSSSSSGNTIYF.

The chain joins TRBV11-3 to TRBJ1-5; D uncertain. CDR1 SGHNT and CDR2 YENEEA come from the germline V gene. The CDR3 contains 13 residues. V lost 1 base to trimming and J lost 3 bases, with 4 bases between them. This CDR3 is CASSLGPNQPQHF. In nucleotides, the CDR3 is TGTGCCAGCAGCTTAGGCCCCAATCAGCCCCAGCATTTT.

The V call is TRBV9, the J call TRBJ2-3, with TRBD2 as a possible D gene (5 bases). CDR3 length: 20 amino acids. With 2 bases removed from V and 6 bases from J, the gap between germline ends came to 31 bases. Germline loops: CDR1 SGDLS, CDR2 YYNGEE. The CDR3 sequence is CASSVDPTRSGSKWRDTQYF. DNA for the CDR3: TGTGCCAGCAGCGTGGATCCCACTAGGTCCGGCAGCAAGTGGAGGGATACGCAGTATTTT.

The V call is TRBV7-2, the J call TRBJ1-1; 7 bases agree with TRBD1. V trimming: 0 bases; J trimming: 7 bases; junction bases outside the gene matches: 2. CDR3 length: 13 residues. From germline, CDR1 is SGHTA and CDR2 FQGNSA. This chain's CDR3 is CASSLANRGEAFF. CDR3 coding DNA: TGTGCCAGCAGCTTAGCCAACAGGGGTGAAGCTTTCTTT.